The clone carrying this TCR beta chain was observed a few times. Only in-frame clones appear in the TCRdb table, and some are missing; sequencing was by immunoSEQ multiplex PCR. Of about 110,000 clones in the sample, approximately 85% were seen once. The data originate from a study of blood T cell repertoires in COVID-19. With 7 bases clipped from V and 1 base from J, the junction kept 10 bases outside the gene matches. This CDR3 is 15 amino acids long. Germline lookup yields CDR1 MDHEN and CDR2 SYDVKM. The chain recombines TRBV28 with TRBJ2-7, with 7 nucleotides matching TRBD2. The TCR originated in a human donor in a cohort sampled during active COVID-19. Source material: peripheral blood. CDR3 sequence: CASNSGGLGSYEQYF. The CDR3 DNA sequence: TGTGCCAGCAACTCGGGCGGACTAGGTTCCTACGAGCAGTACTTC.